These 25 T cell receptor beta chains share one sample of origin, sequenced in a study of cytomegalovirus exposure and HLA in healthy donors. PCR involved 60 Vbeta and 13 Jbeta primers. The repertoire was sequenced with immunoSEQ multiplex PCR; TCRdb's copy has only in-frame clones and lacks some. The sample carries about 160,000 clones, about 80% recorded once. Sequences were obtained from PBMCs. The receptors here all came from a man aged 30 to 39 in good health and CMV-seropositive.

The genes are TRBV28 and TRBJ2-3; 9 bases align to TRBD2. Germline V gene lookup returns CDR1 MDHEN and CDR2 SYDVKM. J was trimmed by 4 bases and V by 5 bases; bases with no gene match: 7. The CDR3 has 15 residues. The CDR3 DNA sequence: TGTGCCAGCAGTGGCGGGACTAGCTTTCCAGATACGCAGTATTTT. This encodes CASSGGTSFPDTQYF.

This clone showed up just a few times. Other DNA sequences in this sample translate to the same CDR3. The chain has TRBV18 and TRBJ2-7; 7 bases align to TRBD1. This CDR3 comprises 14 residues. The germline CDR1 and CDR2 sequences are KGHSH and LQKENI. V dropped 5 bases and J dropped 6; count of bases not matched to a gene: 10. The CDR3 is CASSEGAGQVEQYF. Here the CDR3 DNA reads TGTGCCAGCTCAGAAGGGGCAGGACAGGTCGAGCAGTACTTC.

The chain employs TRBV7-2 and TRBJ1-1; no clear D gene. The CDR3 is 13 amino acids. Germline-derived CDR1 and CDR2 are SGHTA and FQGNSA. Trimming removed 4 bases at V and 4 bases at J, with 10 bases between. The CDR3 nucleotides read TGTGCCAGCAGCTACGGTTTTTCCACTGAAGCTTTCTTT. It encodes CASSYGFSTEAFF.

V is TRBV23-1 and J is TRBJ1-2; D is ambiguous. TRBV23-1 qualifies as an ORF whose function is uncertain. The CDR3 length is 15 residues. V shed 6 bases and J shed 5 bases, with 19 bases lying between them. CDR3 amino acids: CASRVVCPEGYGYTF. The CDR3 DNA sequence: TGCGCCAGCAGGGTAGTTTGCCCGGAGGGTTATGGCTACACCTTC.

This clone occurred once. This chain links TRBV7-9 with TRBJ2-5; tentative D call: TRBD2 (5 bases). The CDR3 spans 14 residues. V was pared by 5 bases and J by 0 bases, with 10 bases between. CDR1 is SEHNR, CDR2 FQNEAQ, per germline (reference sequence). The CDR3 DNA reads as TGTGCCAGCAGCCTCGGGCGGGACCAAGAGACCCAGTACTTC. Encoded protein: CASSLGRDQETQYF.

The chain is built from TRBV4-2 and TRBJ2-5; 9 bases line up with TRBD2. Unmatched junction bases numbered 6, after V lost 0 bases and J lost 1 base. Germline values: CDR1 LGHNA, CDR2 YNFKEQ. The CDR3 is 17 residues long. The CDR3 is CASSQDKEAGGQETQYF. For the CDR3, the DNA is TGTGCCAGCAGCCAAGATAAGGAAGCGGGGGGCCAAGAGACCCAGTACTTC.

The gene calls are TRBV9 and TRBJ2-3; D is perhaps TRBD2 (6 bases). Trimming left V 7 bases short and J 2 bases short, with 17 bases between. Germline CDR1 is SGDLS and CDR2 is YYNGEE. The CDR3 has 15 residues. Written as DNA, the CDR3 is TGTGCCAGCTCCAAGGAGGGACGAAACACAGATACGCAGTATTTT. Translated, it gives CASSKEGRNTDTQYF.

The gene calls are TRBV19 and TRBJ1-6; D gene ambiguous. Trimming took off 5 bases at V and 7 bases at J, with 3 bases between the two ends. The CDR3 consists of 11 residues. Germline V lookup: CDR1 LNHDA, CDR2 SQIVND (reference sequence). The CDR3 loop is CASSANSPLHF. Written as DNA, the CDR3 is TGTGCCAGTAGTGCGAATTCACCCCTCCACTTT.

CDR3 in DNA: TGTGCCAGCAGTCGCCGACAGGGCAATCAGCCCCAGCATTTT. This codes for CASSRRQGNQPQHF. The chain combines TRBV27 with TRBJ1-5; weak D call: TRBD1 (6 bases). The CDR3 runs to 14 residues. CDR1 is MNHEY, CDR2 SMNVEV, per germline (reference sequence). Trimming pared 5 bases from V and 2 bases from J, leaving 10 bases between.

J is TRBJ2-7 and V is TRBV27; D might be TRBD2 (5 bases). Per germline, CDR1 MNHEY and CDR2 SMNVEV (reference sequence). V was shortened by 4 bases and J by 6 bases, with 19 bases between the two germline ends. The CDR3 totals 15 residues. The CDR3 protein is CASSSSRGRDSEQYF. In DNA form, the CDR3 reads TGTGCCAGCAGTTCTTCCCGAGGGCGTGATTCCGAGCAGTACTTC.

The chain couples TRBV5-6 to TRBJ1-4; D unclear. This CDR3 has 12 residues. Germline CDR1 is SGHDT and CDR2 is YYEEEE. Trimming shortened V by 4 bases and J by 7 bases, and 8 bases separated the two germline ends. The CDR3 DNA reads TGTGCCAGCAGCGCGGTCGGTGAAAAACTGTTTTTT. Protein sequence: CASSAVGEKLFF.

This clone was detected once. J is TRBJ2-7 and V is TRBV29-1; D possibly corresponds to TRBD1 (5 bases). The germline V gene encodes CDR1 SQVTM and CDR2 ANQGSEA. V was cut by 3 bases and J by 3 bases, with 9 bases left in between. CDR3 size: 12 residues. CDR3 nucleotides: TGCAGCGTTGAGGGCAGGGACTACGAGCAGTACTTC. This encodes CSVEGRDYEQYF.

The chain carries TRBV18 and TRBJ2-2; 7 nucleotides match TRBD1. There are 16 residues in the CDR3. V shed 6 bases and J 6 bases; nucleotides not matched to a gene: 13. Germline lookup yields CDR1 KGHSH and CDR2 LQKENI. As DNA, the CDR3 is TGTGCCAGCTCCCCCCGACAGGGAGTAGGCGCCGGGGAGCTGTTTTTT. It specifies CASSPRQGVGAGELFF.

The V call is TRBV28, the J call TRBJ2-7; a possible D gene is TRBD1 (6 bases). CDR1 MDHEN and CDR2 SYDVKM come from the germline V gene. The V gene lost 3 bases and the J gene lost 5 bases, with 11 bases spanning the gap. This CDR3 comprises 13 residues. The CDR3 protein is CASSLGQIHEQYF. CDR3 coding DNA: TGTGCCAGCAGTTTGGGACAAATCCACGAGCAGTACTTC.

This chain uses TRBV5-1 with TRBJ2-2; 9 positions match TRBD2. The CDR3 consists of 18 residues. Germline V CDR1 and CDR2: SGHRS, YFSETQ. V lost 4 bases to trimming and J lost 4 bases; unmatched junction nucleotides: 14. CDR3 sequence reads: CASSTDFAGGQGTGELFF. CDR3 bases: TGCGCCAGCAGCACCGACTTTGCGGGGGGGCAAGGCACCGGGGAGCTGTTTTTT.

The chain's CDR3 is CASSLSGTGVYEQYF. As DNA, the CDR3 is TGTGCCAGCAGTTTATCCGGGACAGGGGTCTACGAGCAGTACTTC. The chain carries TRBV27 and TRBJ2-7, with TRBD1 matching 10 bases. There are 15 residues in the CDR3. V was clipped by 0 bases and J by 3 bases; unmatched bases: 2. Germline CDR1 reads MNHEY; CDR2 reads SMNVEV (reference sequence).

This chain uses TRBV5-4 with TRBJ2-2; maybe TRBD1 (6 bases). Germline CDR1 reads SGHNT; CDR2 reads YYREEE (reference sequence). V was clipped by 2 bases and J by 0 bases, with 8 bases between them. This CDR3 has 15 amino acids. The CDR3 nucleotides are TGTGCCAGCAGCTTTGGGACACCGAACACCGGGGAGCTGTTTTTT. Residues: CASSFGTPNTGELFF.

This sequence joins TRBV15 and TRBJ1-1; D remains ambiguous. The CDR3 has 15 residues. Germline CDR1 and CDR2: LNHNV and YYDKDF (reference sequence). V dropped 0 bases and J dropped 7 bases, with 15 bases sitting between them. The DNA of the CDR3 is TGTGCCACCAGCAGAGATACGGAAGGCCGGGGTGAAGCTTTCTTT. Amino acids: CATSRDTEGRGEAFF.

The chain joins TRBV30 to TRBJ2-2; no clear D. The CDR3 is made up of 13 amino acids. V lost 0 bases to trimming and J lost 4 bases, with 6 bases between them. Germline loops: CDR1 GTSNPN, CDR2 SVGIG (reference sequence). The CDR3 DNA reads TGTGCCTGGAGTGTACATGGCACCGGGGAGCTGTTTTTT. Translation: CAWSVHGTGELFF.

This sequence joins TRBV30 and TRBJ2-7, with a possible D match to TRBD1 (5 bases). Germline V gene sequence: CDR1 GTSNPN, CDR2 SVGIG (reference sequence). The CDR3 contains 12 residues. V dropped 3 bases and J dropped 6 bases, with 12 bases sitting between them. The CDR3 is CAWSRQRPEQYF. The DNA for the CDR3 is TGTGCCTGGAGCCGACAGCGTCCCGAGCAGTACTTC.

This clone appeared a few times. This chain joins TRBV7-9 and TRBJ1-6; 9 bases align to TRBD1. This CDR3 has 15 residues. Trimming at V came to 6 bases and at J to 6 bases, leaving 6 bases not matched to a gene. From germline, CDR1 is SEHNR and CDR2 FQNEAQ (reference sequence). CDR3 in DNA: TGTGCCAGCAGTTTACAGGGGGCTCCTAATTCACCCCTCCACTTT. This gives the protein CASSLQGAPNSPLHF.

The chain couples TRBV27 to TRBJ2-2; the D gene is possibly TRBD2 (7 bases). The V end lost 2 bases, the J end lost 7 bases, and 11 bases lay between the germline ends. CDR3 length: 14 amino acids. Germline V gene sequence: CDR1 MNHEY, CDR2 SMNVEV (reference sequence). Written as DNA, the CDR3 is TGTGCCAGCAGTTTAAGGGGGGGCGTCGGGGAGCTGTTTTTT. Protein product: CASSLRGGVGELFF.

The chain uses TRBV28 and TRBJ1-1, with D possibly TRBD1 on 5 matching bases. Germline values: CDR1 MDHEN, CDR2 SYDVKM. V was cut by 6 bases and J by 4 bases, with 15 bases left in between. This CDR3 has 14 residues. The CDR3 DNA sequence: TGTGCCAGCAGAACAGGTTCCCAGAGCACTGAAGCTTTCTTT. It codes for CASRTGSQSTEAFF.

In its sample, this clone was seen a few times. The J gene is TRBJ1-4, the V gene TRBV4-1; D is possibly TRBD1 (6 bases). The germline V gene encodes CDR1 MGHRA and CDR2 YSYEKL. The CDR3 is 15 residues long. Trimming left V 1 base short and J 5 bases short, with 11 bases between. The CDR3, as DNA: TGCGCCAGCAGCCAAGGGACAGACCGCAATGAAAAACTGTTTTTT. Its translation is CASSQGTDRNEKLFF.

This chain uses TRBV4-1 with TRBJ1-6; D call uncertain. Germline CDR1 is MGHRA and CDR2 is YSYEKL. The CDR3 extends over 16 amino acids. Deletions cut 1 base from V and 10 bases from J, with 17 bases between. The CDR3 region has the DNA TGCGCCAGCAGCCAAGTCGGGCAGCGGAGCACCTCACCCCTCCACTTT. Its translation is CASSQVGQRSTSPLHF.